The clone carrying this TCR beta chain was observed a few times. Its target is not known. Germline-derived CDR1 and CDR2 are MRHNA and SNTAGT. This CDR3 has 16 residues. Trimming removed 0 bases at V and 3 bases at J, with 11 bases between. The sample comes from a study of cytotoxic CD8 clonotypes in ibrutinib-treated CLL. Study information: Specimens for response were gathered following a median around a year of therapy, spanning 6 to 36. Regarding the study as a whole: A rise in clonality was seen at ibrutinib response, and a fall back toward baseline was seen at progression. On treatment, the uncommon public clonotypes contracted or remained stable.

With sequencing, the targeted depth ranged from 1 in 200,000 to 1 in 1 million T cells. The assay was immunoSEQ multiplex PCR, and TCRdb's table has in-frame clones only and misses some. The sample yields 250,000 to 350,000 clones, roughly four fifths seen once. Sample: PBMCs, taken at disease progression, from a patient treated with ibrutinib. The rearrangement uses TRBV6-4 and TRBJ2-2; D could derive from TRBD1 or TRBD2 (6 bases each). This clonotype was obtained from a human donor with chronic lymphocytic leukemia. CDR3 nucleotide sequence: TGTGCCAGCAGTGACTCTTGGGGGGCTGACACCGGGGAGCTGTTTTTT. As protein: CASSDSWGADTGELFF.